These T cell receptor beta chains were read from a single sample in a study of cytomegalovirus exposure and HLA in healthy donors. The data were produced by immunoSEQ multiplex PCR, yet TCRdb's version contains in-frame clones alone and is incomplete. Of about 82,000 clones listed, around 85% were seen once; the top ten hold roughly an eighth. Sequencing was performed on PBMCs. The receptor set was obtained from a human donor in good health. CDR3s include the opening cysteine and the closing phenylalanine or tryptophan. The order of the fields is V gene, CDR3 length, D gene, J gene, clone size, CDR3 DNA, CDR3 protein. D genes are given only for firm matches. Some rows have no size entry. The others give once, few or many, or a class for an expanded clone.

>TRBV2|15|NA|TRBJ2-2|NA
TGTGCCAGCAGATACAGGGAACAGAACACCGGGGAGCTGTTTTTT
CASRYREQNTGELFF
>TRBV5-1|15|TRBD1|TRBJ1-6|NA
TGCGCCAGCAGCGTGGCAGGGGGGATGAATTCACCCCTCCACTTT
CASSVAGGMNSPLHF
>TRBV14|17|TRBD1|TRBJ1-3|NA
TGTGCCAGCAGCCAACGGACAGGGAAAGCCTCTGGAAACACCATATATTTT
CASSQRTGKASGNTIYF
>TRBV4-2|13|NA|TRBJ2-5|NA
TGTGCCAGCAGCCAAGCCCTCCTGGAGACCCAGTACTTC
CASSQALLETQYF
>TRBV4-1|17|NA|TRBJ1-5|NA
TGCGCCAGCAGCCAAGCCGACATGGGTTTTAGCAATCAGCCCCAGCATTTT
CASSQADMGFSNQPQHF
>TRBV11-2|13|NA|TRBJ2-7|NA
TGTGCCAGCAGCTTAGGACAGTCCTACGAGCAGTACTTC
CASSLGQSYEQYF
>TRBV9|14|TRBD1|TRBJ1-2|once
TGTGCCAGCAGCGCCGGGACAGGGGGCTATGGCTACACCTTC
CASSAGTGGYGYTF
>TRBV6-1|12|TRBD1|TRBJ1-4|few
TGTGCCAGCAGTGAAGCTAGGACAGGGGTGTTTTTT
CASSEARTGVFF
>TRBV27|14|NA|TRBJ1-6|once
TGTGCCAGCAGTGTCAGGGACACCAATTCACCCCTCCACTTT
CASSVRDTNSPLHF
>TRBV4-1|20|TRBD2|TRBJ2-5|NA
TGCGCCAGCAGCCAAGAAAGCTGGACTAGCGGGGGGCCAGGGAGGGAGACCCAGTACTTC
CASSQESWTSGGPGRETQYF
>TRBV30|12|TRBD2|TRBJ2-3|NA
TGTGCCTGGAGTGTAACGGGGAGGGGGCAGTATTTT
CAWSVTGRGQYF
>TRBV30|10|NA|TRBJ1-1|NA
TGTGCCTGGAGGAGGTCTGAAGCTTTCTTT
CAWRRSEAFF
>TRBV14|15|NA|TRBJ2-5|NA
TGTGCCAGCAGCCAAGAATGGGACTACCAAGAGACCCAGTACTTC
CASSQEWDYQETQYF
>TRBV5-8|11|TRBD1|TRBJ1-2|NA
TGTGCCAGCAGCCGGACAGGCGGCTACCCCTTC
CASSRTGGYPF
>TRBV5-6|15|NA|TRBJ2-5|NA
TGTGCCAGCAGCTTGGGAAGCGGGTACCAAGAGACCCAGTACTTC
CASSLGSGYQETQYF
>TRBV7-9|14|NA|TRBJ1-1|once
TGTGCCAGCACCAACCAGGGCACGAACACTGAAGCTTTCTTT
CASTNQGTNTEAFF
>TRBV5-5|19|TRBD1|TRBJ2-6|NA
TGTGCCAGCAGCACCCGACAGGGTAACGTTGTCCTTGGGGCCAACGTCCTGACTTTC
CASSTRQGNVVLGANVLTF
>TRBV6-1|14|TRBD1|TRBJ1-1|NA
TGTGCCAGCAGCCTCCGGGACAGCTTCACTGAAGCTTTCTTT
CASSLRDSFTEAFF
>TRBV27|15|NA|TRBJ1-1|NA
TGTGCCAGCAGTTTATTTGCAAAGCCGAACACTGAAGCTTTCTTT
CASSLFAKPNTEAFF
>TRBV7-2|14|TRBD2|TRBJ2-5|NA
TGTGCCAGCAGCCCCTCGCGGGGGAAAAAGACCCAGTACTTC
CASSPSRGKKTQYF
>TRBV11-3|16|TRBD2|TRBJ2-7|NA
TGTGCCAGCAGCCCGGGGGGAGCGGGGGGCAACTACGAGCAGTACTTC
CASSPGGAGGNYEQYF
>TRBV20-1|11|NA|TRBJ2-1|once
TGCAGTGCTGGGGACCCCGGGAGGCAGTTCTTC
CSAGDPGRQFF
>TRBV7-9|19|TRBD1|TRBJ2-7|NA
TGTGCCAGCAGCGGAGCTAGACAGGGGGCAACACGGAGGGTCTACGAGCAGTACTTC
CASSGARQGATRRVYEQYF
>TRBV6-6|15|NA|TRBJ1-5|NA
TGTGCCAGCAGTTATCTTGGGGGGGGGCTTGCGCCCCAGCATTTT
CASSYLGGGLAPQHF
>TRBV19|15|NA|TRBJ2-3|NA
TGTGCCAGTAGTCTGTGGGGCCCCAGCGCAGATACGCAGTATTTT
CASSLWGPSADTQYF
>TRBV5-6|17|TRBD2|TRBJ2-3|NA
TGTGCCAGCAGCCGCGGACTAGCGGGGGGTATCACAGATACGCAGTATTTT
CASSRGLAGGITDTQYF
>TRBV5-1|15|TRBD1|TRBJ1-6|NA
TGCGCCAGCAGCTCGGGACAGGGGAGGAATTCACCCCTCCACTTT
CASSSGQGRNSPLHF
>TRBV10-1|14|NA|TRBJ2-5|NA
TGCGCCAGCAGTGAGAATCCGGGGAGGGAGACCCAGTACTTC
CASSENPGRETQYF
>TRBV18|15|TRBD1|TRBJ1-5|once
TGTGCCAGCTCACCGGACAGGGGTGGAAATCAGCCCCAGCATTTT
CASSPDRGGNQPQHF
>TRBV5-1|15|TRBD1|TRBJ2-1|NA
TGCGCCAGCAGCATGGGACAGGGAACCTACAATGAGCAGTTCTTC
CASSMGQGTYNEQFF
>TRBV6-5|15|TRBD1|TRBJ1-1|once
TGTGCCAGCAGACGGACAGGGGGAATGAACACTGAAGCTTTCTTT
CASRRTGGMNTEAFF
>TRBV7-9|17|NA|TRBJ2-1|NA
TGTGCCAGCAGCTTAGGTTCGGGGTCTAAGATCTACAATGAGCAGTTCTTC
CASSLGSGSKIYNEQFF
>TRBV5-6|12|NA|TRBJ1-4|NA
TGTGCCAGCAGCTTGCGGCGGGAAAAACTGTTTTTT
CASSLRREKLFF
>TRBV7-7|18|NA|TRBJ2-2|NA
TGTGCCAGCAGCCCGAGCATGTGGAACAGGGCGAACACCGGGGAGCTGTTTTTT
CASSPSMWNRANTGELFF
>TRBV5-4|15|NA|TRBJ1-1|NA
TGTGCCAGCAGCGGCAACCAGGGTTTGGACACTGAAGCTTTCTTT
CASSGNQGLDTEAFF
>TRBV10-2|14|TRBD1|TRBJ2-7|NA
TGCGCCAGCCGACCGGGACAGGGGGCCTACGAGCAGTACTTC
CASRPGQGAYEQYF
>TRBV18|13|NA|TRBJ2-7|NA
TGTGCCAGCTCAGGGGGCCAGGTATACGAGCAGTACTTC
CASSGGQVYEQYF
>TRBV9|16|NA|TRBJ1-3|NA
TGTGCCAGCAGCGTAGGCCAGGGTAAGCCTGGAAACACCATATATTTT
CASSVGQGKPGNTIYF
>TRBV5-6|14|TRBD1|TRBJ2-5|NA
TGTGCCAGCAGCCTCCTACAGGGGCCAGAGACCCAGTACTTC
CASSLLQGPETQYF
>TRBV21-1|15|NA|TRBJ2-7|NA
TGTGCCAGCAGACCTCCTAAGGGAGGTTTGAGCGAGCAGTACTTC
CASRPPKGGLSEQYF
>TRBV5-1|16|TRBD2|TRBJ2-3|NA
TGCGCCAGCAGCACCCGGACTAGCGGGGCCCCAGATACGCAGTATTTT
CASSTRTSGAPDTQYF
>TRBV7-9|18|NA|TRBJ1-4|NA
TGTGCCAGCAGCTTACTTGGGACAATCGAAGCAACTAATGAAAAACTGTTTTTT
CASSLLGTIEATNEKLFF
>TRBV6-5|14|TRBD1|TRBJ1-3|NA
TGTGCCAGCGGTGGACAGGGTGGGCGAAACACCATATATTTT
CASGGQGGRNTIYF
>TRBV30|11|TRBD2|TRBJ2-3|NA
TGTGCCCGTACGGGGGGTAATACGCAGTATTTT
CARTGGNTQYF
>TRBV6-4|15|NA|TRBJ1-6|NA
TGTGCCAGCCGGTCGGAGAGCTCCTATAATTCACCCCTCCACTTT
CASRSESSYNSPLHF
>TRBV5-4|15|NA|TRBJ2-5|NA
TGTGCCAGCAGCTCCCCCAAGCGGCCACAAGAGACCCAGTACTTC
CASSSPKRPQETQYF
>TRBV6-6|15|TRBD1|TRBJ1-3|once
TGTGCCAGCAGGTCCGGGACAGGGGCCGGAAACACCATATATTTT
CASRSGTGAGNTIYF
>TRBV9|19|NA|TRBJ2-6|NA
TGTGCCAGCAGCGGCAACTCAGGGGAGTCCCGCTCTGGGGCCAACGTCCTGACTTTC
CASSGNSGESRSGANVLTF
>TRBV5-6|14|TRBD1|TRBJ1-2|NA
TGTGCCAGCAGCTTGGTACAGGGGGCGGACGGCTACCCCTTC
CASSLVQGADGYPF
>TRBV10-2|14|TRBD2|TRBJ2-3|NA
TGCGCCAGCAGTTTTAGCGGGGGAGGAGATACGCAGTATTTT
CASSFSGGGDTQYF
>TRBV5-5|15|NA|TRBJ1-4|many
TGTGCCAGCAGCCTCACCCGGGGTCATAATGAAAAACTGTTTTTT
CASSLTRGHNEKLFF
>TRBV6-5|15|NA|TRBJ2-1|once
TGTGCCAGCAGTTACTCGGAGGGCTCTGGAAATGAGCAGTTCTTC
CASSYSEGSGNEQFF
>TRBV5-4|15|TRBD1|TRBJ2-7|NA
TGTGCCAGCAGCAGGACCGGGACAGGGAAGTACGAGCAGTACTTC
CASSRTGTGKYEQYF
>TRBV28|14|NA|TRBJ1-2|NA
TGTGCCAGCAGTCCCGGACAGCTACCGTATGGCTACACCTTC
CASSPGQLPYGYTF
>TRBV15|15|NA|TRBJ1-5|NA
TGTGCCACCAGCAGAGCTGGGACACCGGGTCAGCCCCAGCATTTT
CATSRAGTPGQPQHF
>TRBV6-5|15|NA|TRBJ2-1|NA
TGTGCCAGCAGCCCGGACAGCGCGCCGTATAATGAGCAGTTCTTC
CASSPDSAPYNEQFF
>TRBV5-6|15|TRBD2|TRBJ2-1|many
TGTGCCAGCAGCCTCGGACTAGCGGGGGACTATGAGCAGTTCTTC
CASSLGLAGDYEQFF
>TRBV30|15|TRBD2|TRBJ2-3|NA
TGTGCCTGGAGTGCCCTAGCGGGGGGTCATGGTACGCAGTATTTT
CAWSALAGGHGTQYF
>TRBV6-5|15|NA|TRBJ2-7|NA
TGTGCCAGCAGCTTTAAGGGAGTCCCCTCCTACGAGCAGTACTTC
CASSFKGVPSYEQYF